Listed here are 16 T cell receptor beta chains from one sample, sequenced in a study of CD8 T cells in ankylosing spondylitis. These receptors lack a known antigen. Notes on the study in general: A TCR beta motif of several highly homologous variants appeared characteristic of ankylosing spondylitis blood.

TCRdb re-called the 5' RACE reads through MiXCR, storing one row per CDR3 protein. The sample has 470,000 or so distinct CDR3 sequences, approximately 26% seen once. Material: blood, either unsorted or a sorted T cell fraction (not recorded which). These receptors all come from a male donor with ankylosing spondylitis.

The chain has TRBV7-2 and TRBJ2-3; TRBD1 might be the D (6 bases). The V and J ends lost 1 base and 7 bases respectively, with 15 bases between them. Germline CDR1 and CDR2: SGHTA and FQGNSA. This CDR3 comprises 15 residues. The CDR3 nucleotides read TGTGCCAGCAGCTTAGATTGGCAGGGGTCGAATACGCAGTATTTT. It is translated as CASSLDWQGSNTQYF.

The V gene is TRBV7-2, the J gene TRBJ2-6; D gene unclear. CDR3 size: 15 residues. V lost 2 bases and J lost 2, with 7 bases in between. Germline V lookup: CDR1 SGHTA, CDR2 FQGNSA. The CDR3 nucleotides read TGTGCCAGCAGCTTAATGGCAGCTGGGGCCAACGTCCTGACTTTC. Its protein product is CASSLMAAGANVLTF.

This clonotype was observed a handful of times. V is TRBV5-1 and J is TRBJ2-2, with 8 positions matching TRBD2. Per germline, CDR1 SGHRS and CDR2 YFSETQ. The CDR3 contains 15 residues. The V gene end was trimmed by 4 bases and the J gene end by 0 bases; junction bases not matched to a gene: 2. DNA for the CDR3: TGCGCCAGCAGCCCAGCGGGAGCGAACACCGGGGAGCTGTTTTTT. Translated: CASSPAGANTGELFF.

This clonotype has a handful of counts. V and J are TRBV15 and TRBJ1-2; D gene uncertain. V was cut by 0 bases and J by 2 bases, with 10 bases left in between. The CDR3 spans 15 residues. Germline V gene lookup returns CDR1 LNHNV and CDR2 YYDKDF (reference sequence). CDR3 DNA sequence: TGTGCCACCAGCAGAGATCTTGGCAGCAACTATGGCTACACCTTC. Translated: CATSRDLGSNYGYTF.

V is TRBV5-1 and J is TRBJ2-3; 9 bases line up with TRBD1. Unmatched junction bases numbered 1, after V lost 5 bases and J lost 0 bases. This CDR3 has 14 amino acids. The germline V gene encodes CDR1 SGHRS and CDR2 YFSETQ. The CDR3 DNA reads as TGCGCCAGCAGGGACAGGGGAAGCACAGATACGCAGTATTTT. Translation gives CASRDRGSTDTQYF.

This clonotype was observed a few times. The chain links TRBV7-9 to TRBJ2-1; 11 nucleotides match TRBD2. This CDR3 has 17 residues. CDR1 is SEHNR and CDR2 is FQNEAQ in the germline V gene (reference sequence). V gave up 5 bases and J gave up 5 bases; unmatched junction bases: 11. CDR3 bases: TGTGCCAGCAGCCCCTATAGCGGGAGGGCCGGGAACAATGAGCAGTTCTTC. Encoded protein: CASSPYSGRAGNNEQFF.

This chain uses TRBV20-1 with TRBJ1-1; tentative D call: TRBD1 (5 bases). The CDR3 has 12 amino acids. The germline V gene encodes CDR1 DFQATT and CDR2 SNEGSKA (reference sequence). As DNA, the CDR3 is TGCAGCCAGGACACGCGAAACACTGAAGCTTTCTTT. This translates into CSQDTRNTEAFF.

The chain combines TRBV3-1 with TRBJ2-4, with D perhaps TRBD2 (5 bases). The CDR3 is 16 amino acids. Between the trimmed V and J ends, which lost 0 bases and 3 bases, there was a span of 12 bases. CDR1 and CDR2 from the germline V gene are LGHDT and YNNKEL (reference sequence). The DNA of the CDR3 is TGTGCCAGCAGCCAAGATCATTACGGAGGCAAAAACATTCAGTACTTC. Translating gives CASSQDHYGGKNIQYF.

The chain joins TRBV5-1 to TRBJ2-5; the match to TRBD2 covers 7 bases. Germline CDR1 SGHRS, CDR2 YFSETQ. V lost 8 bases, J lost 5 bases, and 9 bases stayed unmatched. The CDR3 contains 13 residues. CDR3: CASAAGVGETQYF. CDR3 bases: TGCGCCAGTGCGGCGGGAGTGGGGGAGACCCAGTACTTC.

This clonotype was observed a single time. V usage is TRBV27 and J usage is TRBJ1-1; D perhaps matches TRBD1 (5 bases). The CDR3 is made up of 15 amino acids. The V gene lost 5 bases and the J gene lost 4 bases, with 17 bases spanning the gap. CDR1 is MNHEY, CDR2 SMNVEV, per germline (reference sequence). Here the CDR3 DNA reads TGTGCCAGCAGTCTTATTGGGGCCTGGGGCACTGAAGCTTTCTTT. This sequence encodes CASSLIGAWGTEAFF.

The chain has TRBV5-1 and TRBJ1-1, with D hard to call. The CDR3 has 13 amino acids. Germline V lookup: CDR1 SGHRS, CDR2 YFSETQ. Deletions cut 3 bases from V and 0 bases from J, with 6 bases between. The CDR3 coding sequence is TGCGCCAGCAGCTACGAGGTGAACACTGAAGCTTTCTTT. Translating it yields CASSYEVNTEAFF.

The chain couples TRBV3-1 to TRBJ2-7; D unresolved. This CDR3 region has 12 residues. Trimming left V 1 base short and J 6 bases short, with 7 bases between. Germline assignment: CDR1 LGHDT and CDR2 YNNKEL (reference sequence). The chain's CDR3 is CASSQGPAEQYV. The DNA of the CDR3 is TGTGCCAGCAGCCAAGGGCCCGCCGAGCAGTACGTC.

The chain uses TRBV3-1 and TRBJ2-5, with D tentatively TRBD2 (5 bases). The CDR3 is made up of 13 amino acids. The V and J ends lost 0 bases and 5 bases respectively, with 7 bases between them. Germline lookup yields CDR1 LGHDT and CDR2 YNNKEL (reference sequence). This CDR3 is CASSQDAGETQYF. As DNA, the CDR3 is TGTGCCAGCAGCCAAGATGCGGGCGAGACCCAGTACTTC.

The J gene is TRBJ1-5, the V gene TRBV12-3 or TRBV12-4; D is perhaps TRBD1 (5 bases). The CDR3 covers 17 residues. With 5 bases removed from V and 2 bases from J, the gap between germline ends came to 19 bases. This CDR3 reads CASSAPGPPWGNQPQHF. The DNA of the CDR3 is TGTGCCAGCAGTGCACCGGGACCACCTTGGGGCAATCAGCCCCAGCATTTT.

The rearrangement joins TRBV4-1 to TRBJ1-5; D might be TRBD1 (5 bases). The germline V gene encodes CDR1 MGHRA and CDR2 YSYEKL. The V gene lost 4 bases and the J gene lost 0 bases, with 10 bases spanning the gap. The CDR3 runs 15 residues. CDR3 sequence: CASSRGDGSNQPQHF. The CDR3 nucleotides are TGCGCCAGCAGCCGGGGGGACGGTAGCAATCAGCCCCAGCATTTT.

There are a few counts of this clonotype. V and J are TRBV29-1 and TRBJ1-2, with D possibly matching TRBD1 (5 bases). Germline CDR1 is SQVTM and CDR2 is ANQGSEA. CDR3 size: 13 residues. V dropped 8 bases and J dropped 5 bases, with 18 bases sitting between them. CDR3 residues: CSIRDREKYGYTF. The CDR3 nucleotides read TGCAGCATTCGGGACCGTGAAAAGTATGGCTACACCTTC.